These 30 T cell receptor beta chains came from one sample sequenced in a study of blood T cells in healthy people across ages. It was with a sample-barcoded 5' primer and a J-beta primer mix that a second PCR of roughly 7 to 11 cycles was run. MiXCR was run by TCRdb on the 5' RACE reads, yielding one entry per CDR3 protein. The sample gives 1.5 million to 2 million distinct CDR3 sequences, about 39% of which show up once; roughly 24% is in the top ten. Sequenced: blood. The receptors stem from a human donor in good health.

This clonotype was seen a handful of times. The chain employs TRBV7-9 and TRBJ1-1; no clear D. The germline V and J ends were trimmed by 7 bases and 4 bases, with 16 bases remaining between them. This CDR3 is 14 amino acids long. Germline V lookup: CDR1 SEHNR, CDR2 FQNEAQ (reference sequence). CDR3 DNA: TGTGCCAGCACCGCAGACACCTACGGCACTGAAGCTTTCTTT. Translated, it gives CASTADTYGTEAFF.

This clonotype was recorded a few times. This sequence joins TRBV6-2 or TRBV6-3 and TRBJ1-5; 7 nucleotides match TRBD1. J gave up 1 base and V 0 bases, and 6 bases lay outside the gene matches. CDR1 and CDR2 (germline): MNHEY, SVGEGT. The CDR3 runs 17 residues. The CDR3 bases are TGTGCCAGCAGTTACTCGTCACCCAGGGGGAGCAATCAGCCCCAGCATTTT. Translated: CASSYSSPRGSNQPQHF.

This clonotype was counted a single time. The V call is TRBV30, the J call TRBJ2-5; 10 bases agree with TRBD1. Germline V CDR1 and CDR2: GTSNPN, SVGIG (reference sequence). The CDR3 spans 14 residues. After removal of 3 bases from V and 4 bases from J, the junction contained 5 bases not matched to a gene. CDR3: CAWSPGQGIETQYF. The CDR3 DNA sequence: TGTGCCTGGAGCCCGGGACAGGGGATAGAGACCCAGTACTTC.

The chain couples TRBV28 to TRBJ2-1, with TRBD1 matching 12 bases. V lost 6 bases, J lost 9 bases, and 15 bases stayed unmatched. The CDR3 spans 17 residues. Germline V CDR1 and CDR2: MDHEN, SYDVKM. The CDR3: CASRPPSPGTGGVEQFF. The CDR3 nucleotides are TGTGCCAGCAGGCCGCCTTCCCCCGGGACAGGGGGCGTTGAGCAGTTCTTC.

The chain uses TRBV5-6 and TRBJ2-3, with 7 bases aligning to TRBD2. The V gene's germline CDR1 is SGHDT and CDR2 YYEEEE. The CDR3 is 16 residues long. Losses at the gene ends were 4 bases for V and 3 bases for J; bases not matched to a gene: 11. This chain's CDR3 is CASSLLQAGITDTQYF. The CDR3 bases are TGTGCCAGCAGCCTTCTGCAAGCGGGGATTACAGATACGCAGTATTTT. Supplemented by reference TRBV5-6 and TRBJ2-3, the full variable domain reads DAGVTQSPTHLIKTRGQQVTLRCSPKSGHDTVSWYQQALGQGPQFIFQYYEEEERQRGNFPDRFSGHQFPNYSSELNVNALLLGDSALYLCASSLLQAGITDTQYFGPGTRLTVL.

This chain joins TRBV24-1 and TRBJ2-1; no reliable D call. The germline gives CDR1 KGHDR, CDR2 SFDVKD. V was trimmed by 5 bases and J by 9 bases, leaving 13 bases between them. This CDR3 spans 13 amino acids. The CDR3 is CATSVRVSGEQFF. CDR3 nucleotide sequence: TGTGCCACCAGTGTTAGGGTAAGTGGTGAGCAGTTCTTC.

This clonotype has just a few counts. The V call is TRBV29-1, the J call TRBJ2-7, with D tentatively TRBD1 or TRBD2 (6 bases each). V shed 7 bases and J shed 2 bases, with 15 bases lying between them. This CDR3 is 13 amino acids long. Germline V CDR1 and CDR2: SQVTM, ANQGSEA. CDR3 bases: TGCAGCGCGACGGGGGCAACTCCCTACGAGCAGTACTTC. This encodes CSATGATPYEQYF.

V is TRBV9 and J is TRBJ1-1, with 8 bases fitting TRBD1. The CDR3 length is 13 residues. V was clipped by 4 bases and J by 5 bases; unmatched bases: 4. Looked up from germline, CDR1 is SGDLS and CDR2 is YYNGEE. CDR3 residues: CASSLGQATEAFF. CDR3 nucleotides: TGTGCCAGCAGCTTGGGACAGGCAACTGAAGCTTTCTTT.

V gene TRBV6-5 combines with J gene TRBJ1-2; D is ambiguous. V lost 5 bases, J lost 6 bases, and 13 bases lay in between. Germline CDR1 MNHEY, CDR2 SVGAGI. CDR3 size: 13 residues. The CDR3 protein is CASSDGIRDGYTF. The CDR3 nucleotides are TGTGCCAGCAGTGACGGTATTCGAGATGGCTACACCTTC.

This clonotype was observed at least ten times. The rearrangement uses TRBV29-1 and TRBJ1-1; no firm D call. Between the trimmed V and J ends, which lost 4 bases and 0 bases, there was a span of 6 bases. The CDR3 extends over 12 amino acids. CDR1 is SQVTM and CDR2 is ANQGSEA in the germline V gene. CDR3 in DNA: TGCAGCGTTGGGGGAATGAACACTGAAGCTTTCTTT. This sequence encodes CSVGGMNTEAFF.

About this clonotype: Germline is not matched at one junction end, which may reflect a read error. The chain has TRBV11-2 and TRBJ2-1; no firm D call. The CDR3 sequence is 12 residues long. Germline-derived CDR1 and CDR2 are SGHAT and FQNNGV. The CDR3 DNA reads TGTGCCAGCACCTTAGACTCCAATGAGCAGTTCTTC. Translated, it gives CASTLDSNEQFF.

This clonotype showed up just a few times. The chain employs TRBV7-2 and TRBJ2-7; D not resolved. Trimming took 1 base from V and 6 from J, leaving 10 bases between them. From germline, CDR1 is SGHTA and CDR2 FQGNSA. The CDR3 is 13 residues long. The CDR3 nucleotides are TGTGCCAGCAGCTTAGAGCGAAGGAGCGAGCAGTACTTC. Translating it yields CASSLERRSEQYF.

CDR3 sequence reads: CASSYSSRATLPNIQYF. The CDR3 DNA reads TGTGCCAGCAGTTACTCGAGTAGGGCGACGCTACCAAACATTCAGTACTTC. V is TRBV6-2 or TRBV6-3 and J is TRBJ2-4, with D uncertain. Germline CDR1 MNHEY, CDR2 SVGEGT. The length of the CDR3 is 17 residues. Trimming pared 0 bases from V and 6 bases from J, leaving 18 bases between.

Comments on this clonotype: Being one base from a much bigger clone, this may be a read error. V is TRBV6-2 or TRBV6-3 and J is TRBJ2-4; D unresolved. The DNA end is a closer match to TRBJ2-7, so the J assignment may be wrong. The CDR3 runs to 13 residues. The germline V gene encodes CDR1 MNHEY and CDR2 SVGEGT. The CDR3 spells CASSYEKPYEQYF. The CDR3 bases are TGTGCCAGCAGTTACGAGAAACCCTACGAGCAGTACTTC.

This clonotype has just one count. The chain couples TRBV7-2 to TRBJ1-1; D is unresolved. V was cut by 1 base and J by 4 bases, with 7 bases left in between. CDR3 size: 13 residues. In germline, CDR1 is SGHTA, CDR2 FQGNSA. The DNA of the CDR3 is TGTGCCAGCAGCTTAGAAAGGCCCACTGAAGCTTTCTTT. Amino acids: CASSLERPTEAFF.

The chain couples TRBV4-3 to TRBJ1-1; TRBD1 matches 8 bases. Germline lookup yields CDR1 LGHNA and CDR2 YSLEER. V lost 2 bases to trimming and J lost 4 bases; unmatched junction nucleotides: 15. The CDR3 spans 18 residues. DNA of the CDR3: TGCGCCAGCAGCCAAACCATAGGGGCAGGGGGCCGGGGCACTGAAGCTTTCTTT. Protein product: CASSQTIGAGGRGTEAFF.

The CDR3 loop reads CAQRFGDRYNEQFF. The CDR3 DNA reads as TGTGCCCAGCGGTTTGGGGACAGATACAATGAGCAGTTCTTC. V and J are TRBV2 and TRBJ2-1; 7 bases fit TRBD1. The CDR3 runs to 14 residues. V gave up 11 bases and J gave up 4 bases; unmatched junction bases: 11. Germline V gene lookup returns CDR1 SNHLY and CDR2 FYNNEI.

The genes are TRBV7-2 and TRBJ2-4, with 14 bases fitting TRBD2. After removal of 5 bases from V and 1 base from J, the junction contained 10 bases not matched to a gene. This CDR3 spans 19 amino acids. Germline CDR1 reads SGHTA; CDR2 reads FQGNSA. DNA of the CDR3: TGTGCCAGCAGCAAAAACCCGACTAGCGGGGGGGTTGCCAAAAACATTCAGTACTTC. The encoded protein is CASSKNPTSGGVAKNIQYF.

This clonotype turned up a few times. This chain uses TRBV20-1 with TRBJ2-1; 10 bases are shared with TRBD2. Trimming removed 1 base from V and 3 bases from J; junction bases left unmatched: 6. In germline, CDR1 is DFQATT, CDR2 SNEGSKA (reference sequence). This CDR3 is built from 16 residues. Written as DNA, the CDR3 is TGCAGTGCTAGAGTTGAGCGGGGGGGACACTACAATGAGCAGTTCTTC. Encoded protein: CSARVERGGHYNEQFF.

This clonotype was seen many times. The chain has TRBV9 and TRBJ2-7, with D hard to call. In germline, CDR1 is SGDLS, CDR2 YYNGEE. This CDR3 spans 15 amino acids. V was shortened by 0 bases and J by 0 bases, with 10 bases between the two germline ends. CDR3 loop: CASSVDDSSSYEQYF. The CDR3 DNA reads as TGTGCCAGCAGCGTAGATGACTCAAGCTCCTACGAGCAGTACTTC.

The CDR3 loop is CASSEGQGPPYEQYF. The CDR3 nucleotides are TGTGCCAGCAGCGAAGGACAGGGCCCCCCCTACGAGCAGTACTTC. The J gene is TRBJ2-7, the V gene TRBV7-6; TRBD1 matches at 8 bases. The CDR3 is 15 amino acids. CDR1 and CDR2 from the germline V gene are SGHVS and FNYEAQ. V trimming: 5 bases; J trimming: 2 bases; junction bases outside the gene matches: 8.

J is TRBJ1-6 and V is TRBV27, with 8 nucleotides matching TRBD1. The germline gives CDR1 MNHEY, CDR2 SMNVEV (reference sequence). The junction had 4 bases not matched to a gene; V was cut back by 6 bases and J by 9 bases. This CDR3 contains 13 residues. The chain's CDR3 is CASRTGEFSPLHF. The CDR3 bases are TGTGCCAGCAGGACAGGGGAGTTTTCACCCCTCCACTTT.

The table lists this clonotype with a few counts. The V gene is TRBV12-3 or TRBV12-4, the J gene TRBJ2-3, with D tentatively TRBD1 or TRBD2 (5 bases each). This CDR3 contains 16 residues. The V end lost 8 bases, the J end lost 4 bases, and 22 bases lay between the germline ends. In DNA, the CDR3 is TGTGCCAGCTCGAACGGGACGGGCCCTCACCCAGATACGCAGTATTTT. As protein: CASSNGTGPHPDTQYF.

V is TRBV3-1 and J is TRBJ2-1, with a tentative D call TRBD1 (5 bases). The CDR3 extends over 15 amino acids. V was shortened by 0 bases and J by 5 bases, with 11 bases between the two germline ends. CDR1 is LGHDT, CDR2 YNNKEL, per germline (reference sequence). The CDR3 sequence is CASSQEAGNDNEQFF. In DNA form, the CDR3 reads TGTGCCAGCAGCCAAGAGGCAGGGAATGACAATGAGCAGTTCTTC.

This clonotype is a singleton in its sample. The V and J genes are TRBV29-1 and TRBJ1-3; 7 bases fit TRBD1. This CDR3 has 14 amino acids. V dropped 7 bases and J dropped 0; count of bases not matched to a gene: 6. Germline loops: CDR1 SQVTM, CDR2 ANQGSEA. The DNA of the CDR3 is TGCAGCGGCATAGACAGGGACTCTGGAAACACCATATATTTT. It translates to CSGIDRDSGNTIYF.

This clonotype was seen a few times. The V and J genes are TRBV20-1 and TRBJ1-2, with D perhaps TRBD1 (5 bases). V was cut by 5 bases and J by 6 bases, with 22 bases left in between. CDR1 and CDR2 from the germline V gene are DFQATT and SNEGSKA (reference sequence). This CDR3 region has 15 residues. CDR3 DNA: TGCAGTGCTGCAACTTGGGGCGCCTTTCGGGATGGCTACACCTTC. Residues: CSAATWGAFRDGYTF.

In its sample, this clonotype was seen a few times. The V call is TRBV6-2 or TRBV6-3, the J call TRBJ2-1; unclear D gene. The V end was cut by 2 bases, the J end by 5 bases, with 10 bases between. CDR1 and CDR2 from the germline V gene are MNHEY and SVGEGT. The CDR3 is 14 amino acids. For the CDR3, the DNA is TGTGCCAGCAGTTACCCCGGACCTAACAATGAGCAGTTCTTC. This codes for CASSYPGPNNEQFF.

V is TRBV5-1 and J is TRBJ1-1; D remains ambiguous. The CDR3 runs to 12 residues. Germline assignment: CDR1 SGHRS and CDR2 YFSETQ. V shed 6 bases and J shed 1 base, with 7 bases lying between them. The CDR3 here is CASTEGNTEAFF. CDR3 nucleotide sequence: TGCGCCAGCACGGAGGGGAACACTGAAGCTTTCTTT.

The chain uses TRBV2 and TRBJ2-7; the D gene is possibly TRBD1 (6 bases). This CDR3 contains 15 residues. Trimming shortened V by 8 bases and J by 2 bases, and 19 bases separated the two germline ends. The V gene's germline CDR1 is SNHLY and CDR2 FYNNEI. Here the CDR3 DNA reads TGTGCCAGCCGGTCTGAGCCAGGGGCAGCCTACGAGCAGTACTTC. Its translation: CASRSEPGAAYEQYF.

The chain recombines TRBV9 with TRBJ1-1; D is unresolved. Germline assignment: CDR1 SGDLS and CDR2 YYNGEE. The length of the CDR3 is 14 residues. The V end was cut by 3 bases, the J end by 1 base, with 10 bases between. CDR3 protein: CASSAGGTNTEAFF. The CDR3 nucleotides are TGTGCCAGCAGCGCTGGAGGAACGAACACTGAAGCTTTCTTT.